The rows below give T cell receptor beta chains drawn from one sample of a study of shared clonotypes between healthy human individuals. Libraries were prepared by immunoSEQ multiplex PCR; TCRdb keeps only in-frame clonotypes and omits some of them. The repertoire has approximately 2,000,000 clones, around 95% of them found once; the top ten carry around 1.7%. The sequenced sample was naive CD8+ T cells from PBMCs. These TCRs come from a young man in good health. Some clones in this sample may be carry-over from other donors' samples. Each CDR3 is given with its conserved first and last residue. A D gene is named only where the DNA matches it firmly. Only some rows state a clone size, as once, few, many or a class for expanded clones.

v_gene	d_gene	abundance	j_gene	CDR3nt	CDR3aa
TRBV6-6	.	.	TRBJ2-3	TGTGCCAGCAGCGGCTATAGCACAGATACGCAGTATTTT	CASSGYSTDTQYF
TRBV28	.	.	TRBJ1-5	TGTGCCAGCACCCCAACAGGGTATAGCAATCAGCCCCAGCATTTT	CASTPTGYSNQPQHF
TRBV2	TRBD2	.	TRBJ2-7	TGTGCCAGCAGTGGGGGACTAGCGGGCTCCTACGAGCAGTACTTC	CASSGGLAGSYEQYF
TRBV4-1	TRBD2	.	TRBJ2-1	TGCGCCAGCAGCCCAGGGACTAGCGTAGGAGACCCGTTCTTC	CASSPGTSVGDPFF
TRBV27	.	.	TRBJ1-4	TGTGCCAGCAGTTTCATGGCCGCTAATGAAAAACTGTTTTTT	CASSFMAANEKLFF
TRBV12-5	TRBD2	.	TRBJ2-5	TGTGCTAGTGGCTATACTAGCGGAGTGTACCAAGAGACCCAGTACTTC	CASGYTSGVYQETQYF
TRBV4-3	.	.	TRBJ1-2	TGCGCCAGCAGCCAAGATATGATGCCGGGTGGCTACACCTTC	CASSQDMMPGGYTF
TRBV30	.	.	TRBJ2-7	TGTGCCTGGAGTGTACGGGCAGGGTATTACTCCTACGAGCAGTACTTC	CAWSVRAGYYSYEQYF
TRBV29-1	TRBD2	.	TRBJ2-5	TGCAGCGTTGTCCTCGGCGGGAGGGCCCCATGGGAGACCCAGTACTTC	CSVVLGGRAPWETQYF
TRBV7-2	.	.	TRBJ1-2	TGTGCCAGCAGCTTAATTTCCCTTACCTCCGGCCGGTATGGCTACACCTTC	CASSLISLTSGRYGYTF
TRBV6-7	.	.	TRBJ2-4	TGTGCCAGCAGTTACTCGCGGAACCGGGCCAAAAACATTCAGTACTTC	CASSYSRNRAKNIQYF
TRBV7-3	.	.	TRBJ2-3	TGTGCCAGCAGCTTATTTGGGGTCCCAGATACGCAGTATTTT	CASSLFGVPDTQYF
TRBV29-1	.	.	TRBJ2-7	TGCAGCGTTCTTTGGAGGGGTTTGTACGAGCAGTACTTC	CSVLWRGLYEQYF
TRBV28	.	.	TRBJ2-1	TGTGCCAGCAGTTTATGGGGGGACACCAACAATGAGCAGTTCTTC	CASSLWGDTNNEQFF
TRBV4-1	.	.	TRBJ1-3	TGCGCCAGCAGCCAAACACCAAGAGTCGGAAACACCATATATTTT	CASSQTPRVGNTIYF
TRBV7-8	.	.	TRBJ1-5	TGTGCCAGCAGCTTAGAAGCAGGGATAAGAAGCAATCAGCCCCAGCATTTT	CASSLEAGIRSNQPQHF
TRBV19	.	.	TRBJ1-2	TGTGCCAGTAGTATTTGGGTGAACTATGGCTACACCTTC	CASSIWVNYGYTF
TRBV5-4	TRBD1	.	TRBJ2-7	TGTGCCAGCAGCTTCAAGGGGGCTGAAGAGCAGTACTTC	CASSFKGAEEQYF
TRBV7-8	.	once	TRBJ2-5	TGTGCCAGCAGCTTCGACCAAGGGTGGATTGGGACCCAGTACTTC	CASSFDQGWIGTQYF
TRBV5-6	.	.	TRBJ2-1	TGTGCCAGCAGCTTGGGGGGGAATGAGCAGTTCTTC	CASSLGGNEQFF
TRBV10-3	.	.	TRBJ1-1	TGTGCCATCAGTGAGTCGGCAGACATGAACACTGAAGCTTTCTTT	CAISESADMNTEAFF
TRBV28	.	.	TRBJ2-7	TGTGCCAGCACGGGTCCGGACGAGCAGTACTTC	CASTGPDEQYF
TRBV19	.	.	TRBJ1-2	TGTGCCAGTAGCAACAGGGTTGGCTACACCTTC	CASSNRVGYTF
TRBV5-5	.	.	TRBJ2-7	TGTGCCAGCAGCTGGACGGTCGGGATCTACTACGAGCAGTACTTC	CASSWTVGIYYEQYF